Below are 24 T cell receptor beta chains sequenced from a single sample in a study of T-cell reconstitution after alpha-beta-depleted transplantation in children. The authors prepared the TCRbeta library with unique molecular identifiers. A single record per CDR3 protein comes from TCRdb applying MiXCR to the PCR reads. The sample yields around 600,000 distinct CDR3 sequences, 15% to 20% seen once. The sample in question was PBMCs from the stem cell graft donor, obtained from the stem cell graft. The source of these receptors is a human donor who donated a stem cell graft to a child with acute myeloid leukemia.

This clonotype turned up a few times. The V gene is TRBV5-1, the J gene TRBJ2-1, with D maybe TRBD2 (5 bases). The CDR3 totals 14 residues. Germline values: CDR1 SGHRS, CDR2 YFSETQ. V dropped 5 bases and J dropped 7 bases, with 16 bases sitting between them. The CDR3 sequence is CASRASSSLNEQFF. Here the CDR3 DNA reads TGCGCCAGCAGGGCGTCTAGCAGCCTGAATGAGCAGTTCTTC.

This clonotype was counted at least ten times. The rearrangement uses TRBV7-9 and TRBJ1-2, with D perhaps matching TRBD1 (5 bases). Germline V gives CDR1 SEHNR, CDR2 FQNEAQ (reference sequence). This CDR3 contains 15 residues. Trimming removed 5 bases from V and 0 bases from J, with 13 bases in between. The CDR3: CASSPGTTSNYGYTF. DNA for the CDR3: TGTGCCAGCAGCCCCGGGACGACTTCTAACTATGGCTACACCTTC.

The chain joins TRBV7-2 to TRBJ2-5; either TRBD1 or TRBD2 may fit D (5 bases each). The germline V gene has CDR1 SGHTA and CDR2 FQGNSA. The CDR3 covers 15 residues. The V end lost 1 base, the J end lost 1 base, and 10 bases lay between the germline ends. The CDR3: CASSLGGTLQETQYF. CDR3 bases: TGTGCCAGCAGCTTAGGGGGGACCCTCCAAGAGACCCAGTACTTC.

This clonotype was found many times. This rearrangement joins TRBV6-5 to TRBJ1-5; no clear D. The CDR3 is 11 amino acids. Trimming removed 8 bases from V and 6 bases from J, with 8 bases in between. CDR1 MNHEY and CDR2 SVGAGI come from the germline V gene. This CDR3 is CASGKGQPQHF. The DNA for the CDR3 is TGTGCCAGCGGTAAGGGTCAGCCCCAGCATTTT.

The sample holds many counts of this clonotype. The chain links TRBV6-6 to TRBJ2-1; D unresolved. Deletions cut 5 bases from V and 5 bases from J, with 7 bases between. Germline V gene data show CDR1 as MNHNY and CDR2 as SVGAGI (reference sequence). The CDR3 sequence is 12 residues long. CDR3 region: CASSPINNEQFF. The CDR3 coding sequence is TGTGCCAGCAGTCCGATCAACAATGAGCAGTTCTTC.

This clonotype was detected many times. The chain employs TRBV12-3 or TRBV12-4 and TRBJ2-1; D perhaps matches TRBD2 (5 bases). The CDR3 extends over 17 amino acids. Trimming removed 1 base at V and 0 bases at J, with 13 bases between. The CDR3 reads CASSLGTLLGSYNEQFF. The CDR3 DNA reads as TGTGCCAGCAGTTTAGGGACTCTCCTCGGCTCCTACAATGAGCAGTTCTTC.

This clonotype came up many times. The chain is built from TRBV20-1 and TRBJ2-3; TRBD2 agrees at 7 bases. Trimming took 2 bases from V and 0 from J; bases not matched to a gene: 5. Germline lookup yields CDR1 DFQATT and CDR2 SNEGSKA (reference sequence). The CDR3 is 15 amino acids. The CDR3, as DNA: TGCAGTGCTAGACTTCTCGGGAGGAGCACAGATACGCAGTATTTT. Its translation: CSARLLGRSTDTQYF.

This clonotype was picked up many times. CDR3 residues: CASSFPGMRELFF. The DNA for the CDR3 is TGTGCCAGCAGTTTCCCCGGGATGAGGGAGCTGTTTTTT. The V call is TRBV12-3 or TRBV12-4, the J call TRBJ2-2, with D possibly TRBD2 on 5 matching bases. Trimming pared 3 bases from V and 9 bases from J, leaving 11 bases between. There are 13 residues in the CDR3.

This clonotype was counted a few times. This chain links TRBV6-1 with TRBJ1-5; 7 bases fit TRBD1. The CDR3 runs 16 residues. From germline, CDR1 is MNHNS and CDR2 SASEGT. Losses at the gene ends were 6 bases for V and 4 bases for J; bases not matched to a gene: 12. CDR3 residues: CASSSSEGTANQPQHF. The CDR3 DNA is TGTGCCAGCAGCTCTAGCGAAGGGACAGCAAATCAGCCCCAGCATTTT.

The chain uses TRBV15 and TRBJ2-5; D unresolved. There are 15 residues in the CDR3. CDR1 and CDR2 from the germline V gene are LNHNV and YYDKDF (reference sequence). Trimming left V 5 bases short and J 3 bases short, with 16 bases between. The CDR3 DNA reads as TGTGCCACCAGCGTTCGTTGGAACGGTAAAGAGACCCAGTACTTC. Its translation is CATSVRWNGKETQYF.

This chain links TRBV7-9 with TRBJ1-3; D may be TRBD1 (5 bases). V lost 0 bases, J lost 0 bases, and 9 bases lay in between. CDR1 and CDR2 (germline): SEHNR, FQNEAQ (reference sequence). The CDR3 is 16 residues long. CDR3 bases: TGTGCCAGCAGCTTAGCTACAGGATACTCTGGAAACACCATATATTTT. This gives the protein CASSLATGYSGNTIYF.

CDR3 amino acids: CASSLSGARSNEQYV. The DNA of the CDR3 is TGTGCCAGCAGTCTATCAGGGGCTCGCTCCAACGAGCAGTACGTC. The chain recombines TRBV11-2 with TRBJ2-7, with D possibly TRBD1 on 6 matching bases. Germline V CDR1 and CDR2: SGHAT, FQNNGV. CDR3 length: 15 amino acids.

J is TRBJ2-2 and V is TRBV7-2; 7 nucleotides agree with TRBD1. The V gene end was trimmed by 4 bases and the J gene end by 3 bases; junction bases not matched to a gene: 8. Per germline, CDR1 SGHTA and CDR2 FQGNSA. This CDR3 is built from 16 residues. The CDR3 region has the DNA TGTGCCAGCAGCTGGTCGGACAGGATCGACACCGGGGAGCTGTTTTTT. Protein sequence: CASSWSDRIDTGELFF.

This clonotype was seen repeatedly, ten times or more. One end of the junction fails to match germline, which may point to a read error. The J gene is TRBJ2-7, the V gene TRBV20-1; D gene ambiguous. CDR1 DFQATT and CDR2 SNEGSKA come from the germline V gene (reference sequence). The CDR3 is 12 amino acids. CDR3 amino acids: CSARAPSYEQYF. CDR3 in DNA: TGCAGTGCCAGAGCACCTTCCTACGAGCAGTACTTC.

This clonotype was seen only a few times. CDR3 amino acids: CASSSAGNTDTQYF. DNA of the CDR3: TGTGCCAGCAGTAGTGCAGGGAACACAGATACGCAGTATTTT. This chain connects TRBV12-3 or TRBV12-4 to TRBJ2-3; D may be TRBD1 (5 bases). The CDR3 covers 14 residues. Trimming cost V 5 bases and J 2 bases, with 11 bases left between them.

This clonotype came up many times. The rearrangement joins TRBV29-1 to TRBJ2-1; 8 bases match TRBD2. CDR3 length: 14 amino acids. V lost 2 bases, J lost 8 bases, and 8 bases stayed unmatched. CDR1 is SQVTM, CDR2 ANQGSEA, per germline. This CDR3 is CSVESRGGIDEQFF. The CDR3 DNA reads TGCAGCGTTGAAAGTCGGGGGGGCATCGATGAGCAGTTCTTC.

In its sample, this clonotype was seen a few times. The genes are TRBV7-9 and TRBJ2-5, with D tentatively TRBD1 (7 bases). The V and J ends lost 5 bases and 5 bases respectively, with 18 bases between them. The CDR3 length is 15 residues. Germline V gene data show CDR1 as SEHNR and CDR2 as FQNEAQ (reference sequence). The CDR3 nucleotides are TGTGCCAGCAGCCCTGGCGACAGGGAGGATGAGACCCAGTACTTC. Translating gives CASSPGDREDETQYF.

This clonotype came up a few times. V is TRBV6-1 and J is TRBJ2-5, with D unresolved. Trimming removed 8 bases at V and 2 bases at J, with 15 bases between. This CDR3 spans 14 amino acids. Germline CDR1 MNHNS, CDR2 SASEGT. As DNA, the CDR3 is TGTGCCAGCGATGTCCCTCTAGATCAAGAGACCCAGTACTTC. Amino acid sequence: CASDVPLDQETQYF.

The CDR3 DNA reads as TGTGCCAGCCTCCTCCCGTCCAGTGGAGGGGCGAATGAGCAGTTCTTC. Residues: CASLLPSSGGANEQFF. The chain links TRBV27 to TRBJ2-1, with D maybe TRBD2 (6 bases). Trimming cost V 8 bases and J 7 bases, with 24 bases left between them. Germline V gene data show CDR1 as MNHEY and CDR2 as SMNVEV (reference sequence). The CDR3 loop spans 16 amino acids.

This clonotype was seen ten or more times. The chain couples TRBV20-1 to TRBJ1-3, with D perhaps matching TRBD1 (5 bases). Germline CDR1 is DFQATT and CDR2 is SNEGSKA (reference sequence). CDR3 length: 14 amino acids. Between the trimmed V and J ends, which lost 4 bases and 3 bases, there was a span of 13 bases. In DNA form, the CDR3 reads TGCAGTGCTACCTCGATGGGGGGTGGAAACACCATATATTTT. Translated, it gives CSATSMGGGNTIYF.

V usage is TRBV7-2 and J usage is TRBJ1-6, with 7 bases lining up with TRBD1. CDR1 SGHTA and CDR2 FQGNSA come from the germline V gene. The CDR3 spans 17 residues. The trim removed 2 bases at V and 10 bases at J, leaving 14 bases unmatched. In DNA form, the CDR3 reads TGTGCCAGCAGCTTAATTCTTATAGGGGCCAGGGGGTCACCCCTCCACTTT. Translation gives CASSLILIGARGSPLHF.

This clonotype was detected many times. V is TRBV20-1 and J is TRBJ1-1, with unresolved D. This CDR3 is 13 amino acids long. V lost 5 bases, J lost 1 base, and 11 bases lay in between. Germline CDR1 reads DFQATT; CDR2 reads SNEGSKA (reference sequence). CDR3 sequence reads: CSADDLANTEAFF. The CDR3 DNA follows: TGCAGTGCTGACGACCTAGCGAACACTGAAGCTTTCTTT.

This rearrangement joins TRBV7-9 to TRBJ1-1, with a tentative D call TRBD1 (5 bases). The CDR3 extends over 13 amino acids. V lost 7 bases, J lost 0 bases, and 9 bases lay in between. Per the germline V gene, CDR1 is SEHNR and CDR2 is FQNEAQ (reference sequence). CDR3 amino acids: CASTTAMNTEAFF. CDR3 in DNA: TGTGCCAGCACGACAGCGATGAACACTGAAGCTTTCTTT.

This chain connects TRBV7-3 to TRBJ1-1; D uncertain. Germline values: CDR1 SGHTA, CDR2 FQGTGA. The ends were cut back, 5 bases at V and 4 bases at J, with 14 bases in the middle. The CDR3 runs 14 residues. CDR3 in amino acids: CASSSYGVGTEAFF. Written as DNA, the CDR3 is TGTGCCAGCAGCAGCTACGGGGTGGGCACTGAAGCTTTCTTT.